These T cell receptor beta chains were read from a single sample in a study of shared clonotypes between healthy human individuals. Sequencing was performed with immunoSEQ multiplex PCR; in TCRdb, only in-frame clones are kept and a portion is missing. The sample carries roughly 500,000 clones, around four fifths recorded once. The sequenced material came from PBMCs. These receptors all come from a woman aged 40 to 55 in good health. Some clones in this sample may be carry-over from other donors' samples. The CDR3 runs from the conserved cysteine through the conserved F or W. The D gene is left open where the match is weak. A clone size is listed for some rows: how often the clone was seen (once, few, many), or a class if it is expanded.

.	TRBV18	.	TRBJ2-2	CASSPGAGELFF	TGTGCCAGCTCACCAGGGGCCGGGGAGCTGTTTTTT
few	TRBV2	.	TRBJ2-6	CASRVVSGANVLTF	TGTGCCAGCAGGGTGGTTTCTGGGGCCAACGTCCTGACTTTC
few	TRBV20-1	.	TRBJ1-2	CSAGTNYGYTF	TGCAGTGCTGGAACCAACTATGGCTACACCTTC
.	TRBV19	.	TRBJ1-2	CASRSSFYGYTF	TGTGCCAGTAGAAGTAGCTTCTATGGCTACACCTTC
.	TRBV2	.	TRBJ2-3	CASKERSTDTQYF	TGTGCCAGCAAGGAGCGGAGCACAGATACGCAGTATTTC
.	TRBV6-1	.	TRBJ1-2	CASSEDFGSYGYTF	TGTGCCAGCAGTGAAGATTTTGGCTCGTATGGCTACACCTTC
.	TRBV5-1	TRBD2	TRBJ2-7	CASSLAPGLAGEGGEQYF	TGCGCCAGCAGCTTGGCCCCGGGACTAGCGGGAGAAGGAGGCGAGCAGTACTTC
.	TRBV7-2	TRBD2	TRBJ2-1	CASSLVQLAGARNEQFF	TGTGCCAGCAGCTTAGTCCAACTAGCGGGAGCTCGTAATGAGCAGTTCTTC
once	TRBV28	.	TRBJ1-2	CASSLNNYGYTF	TGTGCCAGCAGTTTGAATAACTATGGCTACACCTTC
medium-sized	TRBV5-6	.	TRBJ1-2	CASSLGPGWSGYTF	TGTGCCAGCAGCTTGGGCCCGGGTTGGAGTGGCTACACCTTC
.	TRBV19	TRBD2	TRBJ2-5	CASKRTSGPQETQYF	TGTGCCAGCAAGAGGACTAGCGGGCCCCAAGAGACCCAGTACTTC
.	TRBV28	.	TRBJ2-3	CASSSKLAPYSDTQYF	TGTGCCAGCAGTTCAAAACTAGCTCCTTATTCAGATACGCAGTATTTT
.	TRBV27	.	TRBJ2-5	CASSLTTGSFQETQYF	TGTGCCAGCAGTTTAACTACAGGGAGTTTCCAAGAGACCCAGTACTTC
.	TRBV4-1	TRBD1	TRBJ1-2	CASTPSGDRGFNYGYTF	TGCGCCAGCACCCCTTCCGGGGACAGGGGATTTAACTATGGCTACACCTTC
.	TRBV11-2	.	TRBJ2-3	CASSLGLLQIDTQYF	TGTGCCAGCAGCTTAGGACTCCTACAGATCGATACGCAGTATTTT
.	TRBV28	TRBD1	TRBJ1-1	CASRETGGVAFF	TGTGCCAGCAGAGAAACAGGGGGCGTCGCTTTCTTT